This entry concerns a single TCR beta chain. This receptor's antigen is unknown. Nothing much larger sits one base from this clone, and base qualities are not available. The data derive from a study (dated by TCRdb to 2015 to 2017). In the study overall: The study tested whether tumor-infiltrating Tregs in breast cancer are recruited from blood Tregs or converted in situ from other CD4+ T cell subsets.

Study-level results and caveats: The greatest overlap of tumor-infiltrating Treg TCR alpha and beta sequences was observed with tumor naive CD4+ T cells, followed by blood naive CD4+ T cells. Rather than covering whole repertoires, validation in the larger cohort was restricted to a single TCR beta V-J rearrangement. Tumor memory CD4+ T cell TCR gene usage was found to cluster with blood and lymph node memory CD4+ cells and with lymph node naive CD4+ cells.

CD4+CD45RO+CD25- cells were isolated as memory CD4+ T cells. Tregs, naive and memory CD4+ T cells from tumor, blood and ipsilateral draining lymph nodes of five breast cancer patients underwent full-length TCR alpha and beta sequencing. Tumor tissue and lymph nodes from ipsilateral axillary dissection were perfused with PBS, minced and digested with collagenase I and hyaluronidase. Sorted cell populations were confirmed by FACS to exceed 90% purity. Full-length TCR variable regions were amplified by 5' RACE PCR with constant-region reverse primers, followed by semi-nested PCR with Nested Universal Primer A. Using the ReliaPrep RNA Cell Miniprep System, total RNA was extracted, and the SMARTer RACE 5'/3' Kit was then used to reverse transcribe the RNA into 5'RACE-ready cDNA. Multiplex adaptors were used to barcode full-length TCR alpha and beta libraries, and the barcoded libraries were sequenced on an Illumina MiSeq. In the authors' own workflow: Sequencing data were pooled across the five patients for each of nine subset-tissue groups and compared by unsupervised clustering of TCR gene usage. The Morisita-Horn index, with shared sequences weighted by their contribution to each repertoire, was used to calculate repertoire similarity. In-frame beta chains were kept once TCRdb had trimmed the public reads at Q25 with fastp and called clones with MiXCR. Rows are combined by CDR3 protein, so each entry shows the most common genes and DNA. The V and J calls were not made by the authors but by TCRdb's processing. This sample has 45,000 to 70,000 distinct CDR3 sequences in its table, and roughly 28% of those were observed once. The ten top clones hold 3% to 3.5% of the sample.

The source of this sequence is a female donor with breast cancer. The sequencing sample was made of tumor-infiltrating memory CD4+ T cells sorted from the breast tumor. The cell subset or site label for this specimen denotes: memory CD4+ T cells, CD4+CD45RO+CD25-.

The CDR3 region has the sequence CASSVGQNSGYGYTF. The DNA sequence is given as TGTGCCAGCAGCGTCGGACAAAATAGTGGCTATGGCTACACCTTC. Here the chain combines TRBV7-9 and TRBJ1-2; TRBD1 could be the D gene, as 5 bases match. Per the germline V gene (reference sequence), SEHNR is the CDR1 and FQNEAQ is the CDR2. V gives up 5 bases and J gives up 4 bases, and the segment between their germline ends measures 17 bases. The CDR3 has 15 amino acids, counting the end cysteine and phenylalanine. Only the CDR3 DNA is retained, 45 bases long and in frame from the first base.